A single sample is the source of the 32 T cell receptor beta chains below, sequenced in a study of blood T cells in healthy people across ages. The second PCR ran roughly 6 to 11 cycles with a sample-barcoded 5' primer and J-beta primers. Via MiXCR, TCRdb re-called the 5' RACE reads, giving one row per CDR3 protein. The sample records approximately 780,000 distinct CDR3 sequences, about a quarter being singletons. This same sample was also taken into another study, of T cells of mothers and their children.

Sequencing used blood. Receptors originate from a boy aged 5-17 years in good health.

In this sample, this clonotype turned up a few times. The chain recombines TRBV12-3 or TRBV12-4 with TRBJ2-5, with 8 bases matching TRBD1. The CDR3 is 13 amino acids. V lost 10 bases to trimming and J lost 2 bases; unmatched junction nucleotides: 6. CDR3 residues: CATTRQGQETQYF. The DNA for the CDR3 is TGTGCCACCACCCGACAGGGGCAAGAGACCCAGTACTTC.

The sample holds a few counts of this clonotype. The chain carries TRBV7-2 and TRBJ2-4; 9 nucleotides agree with TRBD2. The trim removed 5 bases at V and 11 bases at J, leaving 7 bases unmatched. There are 13 residues in the CDR3. The V gene's germline CDR1 is SGHTA and CDR2 FQGNSA. CDR3 loop: CASSRSGGLVQYF. The CDR3 DNA reads TGTGCCAGCAGCCGAAGCGGGGGGCTGGTTCAGTACTTC.

The V call is TRBV12-5, the J call TRBJ1-2; no definite D call. Germline V gene sequence: CDR1 LGHNT, CDR2 FRNRAP. The CDR3 covers 14 residues. V gave up 6 bases and J gave up 0 bases, with 11 bases separating them. CDR3 DNA sequence: TGTGCTAGTGGCCCCTTGGTAGCTAACTATGGCTACACCTTC. Its protein product is CASGPLVANYGYTF. The variable domain in full, with the rest retrieved from reference TRBV12-5 and TRBJ1-2, is DARVTQTPRHKVTEMGQEVTMRCQPILGHNTVFWYRQTMMQGLELLAYFRNRAPLDDSGMPKDRFSAEMPDATLATLKIQPSEPRDSAVYFCASGPLVANYGYTFGSGTRLTVV.

The CDR3 region is CASSLNLGTDTQYF. CDR3 nucleotide sequence: TGTGCCAGCAGCTTAAATTTGGGCACAGATACGCAGTATTTT. The chain has TRBV7-9 and TRBJ2-3, with D uncertain. The CDR3 consists of 14 residues. With 2 bases removed from V and 1 base from J, the gap between germline ends came to 7 bases. The germline V gene encodes CDR1 SEHNR and CDR2 FQNEAQ (reference sequence).

Notes on this clonotype: Compared with germline, one end of the junction differs, possibly owing to a read error. The chain is built from TRBV12-3 or TRBV12-4 and TRBJ1-1; 9 bases match TRBD1. This CDR3 is 15 amino acids long. The CDR3 is CASSPARDRVILGLF. The DNA for the CDR3 is TGTGCCAGCAGCCCGGCCCGGGACAGGGTGATACTCGGGCTCTTT.

This sequence joins TRBV4-2 and TRBJ2-7, with 16 positions matching TRBD2. The J call is uncertain, as TRBJ2-5 better fits the DNA end. Germline V gene sequence: CDR1 LGHNA, CDR2 YNFKEQ. This CDR3 is built from 17 residues. CDR3 nucleotide sequence: TGTGCCAGCAGCCCCGGGACTAGCGGGGGGGCGATGAAGACCCAGTACTTC. As protein: CASSPGTSGGAMKTQYF.

In this sample, this clonotype turned up a few times. This chain joins TRBV12-3 or TRBV12-4 and TRBJ1-6; no firm D call. Deletions cut 7 bases from V and 8 bases from J, with 18 bases between. The CDR3 spans 15 residues. CDR3 DNA sequence: TGTGCCAGCACCGATGGGCCGGTGGTTGATTCACCCCTCCACTTT. Its protein product is CASTDGPVVDSPLHF.

The DNA for the CDR3 is TGTGCCAGCAGTAACCCGCAAGAGACCCAGTACTTC. It codes for CASSNPQETQYF. The rearrangement joins TRBV7-2 to TRBJ2-5; D not certain. CDR1 is SGHTA and CDR2 is FQGNSA in the germline V gene. The CDR3 sequence is 12 residues long. Trimming pared 6 bases from V and 2 bases from J, leaving 7 bases between.

The chain employs TRBV20-1 and TRBJ2-7, with a weak D call TRBD1 (6 bases). The ends were cut back, 1 base at V and 1 base at J, with 14 bases in the middle. Germline CDR1 DFQATT, CDR2 SNEGSKA (reference sequence). The CDR3 is 15 amino acids. CDR3 residues: CSARGETGVSYEQYF. The CDR3 DNA follows: TGCAGTGCTAGAGGGGAGACAGGCGTATCCTACGAGCAGTACTTC.

The gene calls are TRBV20-1 and TRBJ2-4; 7 bases map to TRBD2. V was pared by 6 bases and J by 7 bases, with 12 bases of the junction left unmatched. The CDR3 runs to 14 residues. Looked up from germline, CDR1 is DFQATT and CDR2 is SNEGSKA (reference sequence). DNA of the CDR3: TGCAGTGCCCCAGAGGTCCGGGGAGGGAACATTCAGTACTTC. Translated, it gives CSAPEVRGGNIQYF.

This clonotype was observed a few times. V and J are TRBV12-5 and TRBJ2-5, with D hard to call. The CDR3 is 13 amino acids. Per the germline V gene, CDR1 is LGHNT and CDR2 is FRNRAP. Trimming pared 6 bases from V and 4 bases from J, leaving 12 bases between. The CDR3 DNA follows: TGTGCTAGTGGCCCCGGGCCACGAGAGACCCAGTACTTC. Translated: CASGPGPRETQYF.

The chain has TRBV5-6 and TRBJ2-3; the match to TRBD1 covers 9 bases. Germline V lookup: CDR1 SGHDT, CDR2 YYEEEE. This CDR3 comprises 15 residues. V shed 4 bases and J 1 base; nucleotides not matched to a gene: 4. The DNA of the CDR3 is TGTGCCAGCAGCGGATACAGGGGGCGCACAGATACGCAGTATTTT. Translating it yields CASSGYRGRTDTQYF. The variable domain in full, with the rest retrieved from reference TRBV5-6 and TRBJ2-3, is DAGVTQSPTHLIKTRGQQVTLRCSPKSGHDTVSWYQQALGQGPQFIFQYYEEEERQRGNFPDRFSGHQFPNYSSELNVNALLLGDSALYLCASSGYRGRTDTQYFGPGTRLTVL.

For this clonotype: Since no conserved phenylalanine or tryptophan closes the CDR3, a read error is the likely cause. The CDR3 nucleotides are TGTGCCAGCAGCGCCACAACGACTAGCGGGGGAGAAGAGACCCAGTACTCC. It specifies CASSATTTSGGEETQYS. The J gene is TRBJ2-5, the V gene TRBV3-1; 12 nucleotides line up with TRBD2. This CDR3 is 17 amino acids long. J was trimmed by 3 bases and V by 5 bases; bases with no gene match: 10. CDR1 is LGHDT and CDR2 is YNNKEL in the germline V gene (reference sequence).

Many counts were recorded for this clonotype. CDR3 sequence reads: CASSLPGTNVLTF. CDR3 DNA sequence: TGCGCCAGCAGCCTCCCGGGAACCAACGTCCTGACTTTC. The V and J genes are TRBV5-1 and TRBJ2-6; the D gene is possibly TRBD2 (5 bases). V gave up 4 bases and J gave up 8 bases, with 10 bases separating them. The germline V gene has CDR1 SGHRS and CDR2 YFSETQ. This CDR3 spans 13 amino acids.

The V call is TRBV15, the J call TRBJ1-5; tentatively, D is TRBD1 (6 bases). CDR1 is LNHNV, CDR2 YYDKDF, per germline (reference sequence). The CDR3 consists of 16 residues. Trimming took off 1 base at V and 11 bases at J, with 21 bases between the two ends. The CDR3 sequence: CATSRGLQGPQRAQHF. CDR3 DNA sequence: TGTGCCACCAGCAGAGGTCTCCAGGGGCCACAAAGGGCCCAGCATTTT.

This clonotype was found a few times. The CDR3, as DNA: TGTGCCAGCAGTTTGGACCGGGTGGTCAAAAACATTCAGTACTTC. Its protein is CASSLDRVVKNIQYF. The V gene is TRBV12-3 or TRBV12-4, the J gene TRBJ2-4; no firm D call. This CDR3 has 15 residues. Trimming removed 3 bases from V and 3 bases from J, with 12 bases in between.

This clonotype was picked up a small number of times. This rearrangement joins TRBV5-1 to TRBJ2-3, with 7 bases aligning to TRBD1. This CDR3 comprises 15 residues. The V gene end was trimmed by 4 bases and the J gene end by 1 base; junction bases not matched to a gene: 6. In germline, CDR1 is SGHRS, CDR2 YFSETQ. The CDR3 bases are TGCGCCAGCAGCCCTTGGACAGGACGCACAGATACGCAGTATTTT. Translating it yields CASSPWTGRTDTQYF.

This clonotype was observed a few times. The V gene is TRBV9, the J gene TRBJ2-5; D unclear. Trimming stripped 0 bases from V and 5 bases from J, with 8 bases between. The CDR3 is made up of 13 amino acids. Germline V gene data show CDR1 as SGDLS and CDR2 as YYNGEE. The CDR3 spells CASSVGPRETQYF. The DNA of the CDR3 is TGTGCCAGCAGCGTAGGTCCCCGGGAGACCCAGTACTTC.

This rearrangement joins TRBV28 to TRBJ2-3; the D call may be TRBD1 or TRBD2 (5 bases each). Germline CDR1 MDHEN, CDR2 SYDVKM. V gave up 6 bases and J gave up 0 bases, with 10 bases separating them. The CDR3 has 14 residues. DNA for the CDR3: TGTGCCAGCAGACCGGGACCCAGCACAGATACGCAGTATTTT. Encoded protein: CASRPGPSTDTQYF.

This clonotype was counted ten times or more. This sequence joins TRBV7-2 and TRBJ2-5; 9 positions agree with TRBD2. The germline CDR1 and CDR2 sequences are SGHTA and FQGNSA. With 5 bases clipped from V and 3 bases from J, the junction kept 10 bases outside the gene matches. This CDR3 is 16 amino acids long. CDR3 amino acids: CASSSLAGTLKETQYF. In DNA, the CDR3 is TGTGCCAGCAGCAGCCTAGCGGGAACCCTTAAAGAGACCCAGTACTTC. Drawing the rest from reference TRBV7-2 and TRBJ2-5, the complete variable domain is GAGVSQSPSNKVTEKGKDVELRCDPISGHTALYWYRQSLGQGLEFLIYFQGNSAPDKSGLPSDRFSAERTGGSVSTLTIQRTQQEDSAVYLCASSSLAGTLKETQYFGPGTRLLVL.

The V gene is TRBV20-1, the J gene TRBJ2-6; tentatively, D is TRBD2 (5 bases). The germline V gene has CDR1 DFQATT and CDR2 SNEGSKA (reference sequence). The CDR3 contains 14 residues. The V gene lost 6 bases and the J gene lost 0 bases, with 9 bases spanning the gap. For the CDR3, the DNA is TGCAGTGCCCGAGGGATCTCTGGGGCCAACGTCCTGACTTTC. Its translation: CSARGISGANVLTF.

The rearrangement links TRBV12-3 or TRBV12-4 to TRBJ2-1; D gene ambiguous. Trimming stripped 8 bases from V and 0 bases from J, with 14 bases between. The CDR3 is 15 residues long. CDR3 in amino acids: CASASGSSSYNEQFF. Written as DNA, the CDR3 is TGTGCCAGCGCCTCCGGTTCGTCCTCCTACAATGAGCAGTTCTTC.

This clonotype was picked up a small number of times. The V call is TRBV20-1, the J call TRBJ2-1; D might be TRBD2 (6 bases). The closer fit of TRBJ2-5 to the DNA end suggests the J call may be wrong. The CDR3 loop spans 16 amino acids. Germline CDR1 is DFQATT and CDR2 is SNEGSKA (reference sequence). In nucleotides, the CDR3 is TGCAGTGCTAGACGCGCCGGGAGCGGATTGGCCAGGACCCAGTACTTC. It specifies CSARRAGSGLARTQYF.

This clonotype occurred a few times. J is TRBJ1-1 and V is TRBV20-1; no clear D. The CDR3 spans 13 residues. Per germline, CDR1 DFQATT and CDR2 SNEGSKA (reference sequence). Trimming pared 1 base from V and 10 bases from J, leaving 16 bases between. This CDR3 reads CSARAATWVGAFF. The CDR3 nucleotides read TGCAGTGCTAGAGCTGCTACTTGGGTAGGAGCTTTCTTT.

This sequence joins TRBV25-1 and TRBJ2-5, with D tentatively TRBD1 (6 bases). This CDR3 is 12 amino acids long. Germline-derived CDR1 and CDR2 are MGHDK and SYGVNS. Trimming pared 8 bases from V and 4 bases from J, leaving 11 bases between. The CDR3: CASGPRGETQYF. CDR3 DNA sequence: TGTGCCAGCGGTCCCAGGGGAGAGACCCAGTACTTC.

The CDR3 DNA sequence: TGCAGTGCTAGGGTCGGGACTAGACCCTACGAGCAGTACTTC. Encoded protein: CSARVGTRPYEQYF. V gene TRBV20-1 combines with J gene TRBJ2-7; 8 positions agree with TRBD2. This CDR3 spans 14 amino acids. Trimming cost V 3 bases and J 2 bases; bases outside gene matches: 6. Per the germline V gene, CDR1 is DFQATT and CDR2 is SNEGSKA (reference sequence).

This clonotype was picked up a small number of times. This chain joins TRBV4-1 and TRBJ2-5; TRBD1 is a possible D gene (6 bases). The ends were cut back, 5 bases at V and 2 bases at J, with 15 bases in the middle. The length of the CDR3 is 15 residues. The germline CDR1 and CDR2 sequences are MGHRA and YSYEKL. CDR3 sequence: CASSYGTGSQETQYF. In nucleotides, the CDR3 is TGCGCCAGCAGCTACGGCACAGGGAGTCAAGAGACCCAGTACTTC.

V is TRBV12-3 or TRBV12-4 and J is TRBJ2-5; TRBD1 matches 8 bases. The end of the DNA fits TRBJ2-7 better, so the J call may be wrong. This CDR3 comprises 14 residues. CDR3 in amino acids: CASSRQGMSHEQYF. The CDR3 nucleotides are TGTGCCAGCAGTCGACAGGGGATGTCCCACGAGCAGTACTTC.

The chain has TRBV5-1 and TRBJ2-5; no definite D call. CDR1 is SGHRS, CDR2 YFSETQ, per germline. Trimming pared 4 bases from V and 5 bases from J, leaving 15 bases between. The CDR3 is made up of 14 amino acids. CDR3 nucleotides: TGCGCCAGCAGCCCGATGACTCCTGCGGAGACCCAGTACTTC. Its protein is CASSPMTPAETQYF.

The chain links TRBV10-3 to TRBJ2-2; 8 bases map to TRBD2. This CDR3 is 16 amino acids long. V gave up 6 bases and J gave up 3 bases; unmatched junction bases: 9. From germline, CDR1 is ENHRY and CDR2 SYGVKD. CDR3 nucleotide sequence: TGTGCCATCAGCGAGGGGACTAGTTCGCACACCGGGGAGCTGTTTTTT. Its protein is CAISEGTSSHTGELFF.

A few counts support this clonotype. The V call is TRBV12-3 or TRBV12-4, the J call TRBJ2-5, with D possibly being TRBD1 (5 bases). The CDR3 sequence is 12 residues long. V was cut by 4 bases and J by 5 bases, with 8 bases left in between. This chain's CDR3 is CASSSGAETQYF. The CDR3 DNA reads TGTGCCAGCAGTTCTGGGGCTGAGACCCAGTACTTC.

This clonotype was observed a few times. This chain joins TRBV12-3 or TRBV12-4 and TRBJ1-1; the D gene is possibly TRBD1 (6 bases). This CDR3 comprises 11 residues. Trimming took off 7 bases at V and 7 bases at J, with 10 bases between the two ends. This CDR3 reads CASNSGVEAFF. The CDR3 DNA is TGTGCCAGCAATTCAGGGGTTGAAGCTTTCTTT.